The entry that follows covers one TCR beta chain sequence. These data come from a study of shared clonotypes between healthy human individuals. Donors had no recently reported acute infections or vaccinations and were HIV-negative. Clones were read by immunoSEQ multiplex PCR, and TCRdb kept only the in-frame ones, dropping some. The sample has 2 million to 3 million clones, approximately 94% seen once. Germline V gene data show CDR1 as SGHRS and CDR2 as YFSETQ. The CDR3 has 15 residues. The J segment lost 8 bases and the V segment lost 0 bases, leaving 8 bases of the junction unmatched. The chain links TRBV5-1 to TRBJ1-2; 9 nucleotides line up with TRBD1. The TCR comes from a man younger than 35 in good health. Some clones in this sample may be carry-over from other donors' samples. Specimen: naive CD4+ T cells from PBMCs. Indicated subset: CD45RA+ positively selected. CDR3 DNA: TGCGCCAGCAGCTTGGAATTGGGACAGGGCTCCGGCTACACCTTC. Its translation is CASSLELGQGSGYTF. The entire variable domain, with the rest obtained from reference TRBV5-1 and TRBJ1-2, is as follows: KAGVTQTPRYLIKTRGQQVTLSCSPISGHRSVSWYQQTPGQGLQFLFEYFSETQRNKGNFPGRFSGRQFSNSRSEMNVSTLELGDSALYLCASSLELGQGSGYTFGSGTRLTVV.